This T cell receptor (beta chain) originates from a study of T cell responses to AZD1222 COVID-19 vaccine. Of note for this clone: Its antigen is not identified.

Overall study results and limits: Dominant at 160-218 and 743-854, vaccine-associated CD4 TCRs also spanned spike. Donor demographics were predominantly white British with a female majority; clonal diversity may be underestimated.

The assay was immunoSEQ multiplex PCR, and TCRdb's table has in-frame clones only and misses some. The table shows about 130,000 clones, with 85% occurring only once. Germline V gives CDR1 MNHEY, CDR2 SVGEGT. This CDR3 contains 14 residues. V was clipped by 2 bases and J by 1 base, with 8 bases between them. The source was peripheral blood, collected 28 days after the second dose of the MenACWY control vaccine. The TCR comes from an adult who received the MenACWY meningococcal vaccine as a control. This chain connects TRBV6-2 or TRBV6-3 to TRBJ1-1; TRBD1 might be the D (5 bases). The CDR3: CASSYAGANTEAFF. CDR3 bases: TGTGCCAGCAGTTACGCCGGGGCGAACACTGAAGCTTTCTTT.